The present TCR beta chain was sequenced within a study of siplizumab effects on memory and regulatory T cells. The germline V and J ends were trimmed by 7 bases and 8 bases, with 27 bases remaining between them. In germline, CDR1 is SGHTA, CDR2 FQGNSA. The CDR3 contains 17 residues. Some clones are missing from TCRdb's copy, which holds only in-frame ones; the method was immunoSEQ multiplex PCR. The sample carries 20,000 to 30,000 clones, about 79% recorded once. This clone turned up a few times. Its specificity is not known. The study's findings and limits: Researchers did not confirm the suppressive function of proliferating Tregs from siplizumab cultures.

This TCR derives from a human donor in good health. The rearrangement links TRBV7-2 to TRBJ2-1, with D maybe TRBD2 (5 bases). Material for sequencing was memory CD4+ T cells sorted from blood. The CDR3 region is CASIRDRGAGPRYEQFF. The CDR3 DNA reads TGTGCCAGCATCCGAGATCGGGGTGCAGGTCCTAGGTATGAGCAGTTCTTC.